Shown below are 20 T cell receptor beta chains from a single sample sequenced in a study of T-cell memory formation after mild COVID-19. TCRdb called the 5' RACE reads again in MiXCR, with one record for every CDR3 protein. The data contain 400,000 to 450,000 distinct CDR3 sequences, about 20% of them seen just once; the ten biggest clones take up roughly 21%. Material for sequencing was PBMCs or a T cell subset sorted from them (not recorded which). The source of these receptors is a man aged 18 to 30 who had mild COVID-19 (a few samples of this study predate the infection). Cell type and time point are not known.

A few counts support this clonotype. The V gene is TRBV14, the J gene TRBJ1-2, with 11 bases that match TRBD1. Germline V gives CDR1 SGHDN, CDR2 FVKESK. V gave up 2 bases and J gave up 5 bases; unmatched junction bases: 10. The CDR3 consists of 17 residues. CDR3 region: CASSQPPGQGENYGYTF. The CDR3 nucleotides read TGTGCCAGCAGCCAACCGCCGGGACAGGGGGAGAATTATGGCTACACCTTC.

The chain is built from TRBV18 and TRBJ2-5; 10 bases agree with TRBD1. Looked up from germline, CDR1 is KGHSH and CDR2 is LQKENI. The CDR3 is 15 amino acids. With 3 bases clipped from V and 5 bases from J, the junction kept 6 bases outside the gene matches. The CDR3 sequence: CASSPDRGRRETQYF. The DNA for the CDR3 is TGTGCCAGCTCACCGGACAGGGGGAGAAGGGAGACCCAGTACTTC.

The chain has TRBV20-1 and TRBJ2-1; D may be TRBD1 or TRBD2 (5 bases each). Germline-derived CDR1 and CDR2 are DFQATT and SNEGSKA (reference sequence). The CDR3 contains 13 residues. V was shortened by 5 bases and J by 4 bases, with 12 bases between the two germline ends. The CDR3 bases are TGCAGTGCTGGGGATGGGGGTTACAATGAGCAGTTCTTC. Amino acids: CSAGDGGYNEQFF.

The chain recombines TRBV6-2 or TRBV6-3 with TRBJ2-3; no reliable D call. Per germline, CDR1 MNHEY and CDR2 SVGEGT. The V end lost 5 bases, the J end lost 9 bases, and 15 bases lay between the germline ends. The CDR3 is 13 residues long. The CDR3: CASSPTPPQTQYF. In DNA, the CDR3 is TGTGCCAGCAGTCCTACCCCGCCGCAGACGCAGTATTTT.

V gene TRBV19 combines with J gene TRBJ1-2; D call uncertain. The CDR3 consists of 16 residues. V was cut by 6 bases and J by 0 bases, with 17 bases left in between. Per the germline V gene, CDR1 is LNHDA and CDR2 is SQIVND (reference sequence). CDR3: CASSPSPFVSNYGYTF. The CDR3 coding sequence is TGTGCCAGTAGCCCTTCCCCTTTCGTCTCTAACTATGGCTACACCTTC.

The J gene is TRBJ1-4, the V gene TRBV3-1; 7 positions agree with TRBD1. The germline V gene encodes CDR1 LGHDT and CDR2 YNNKEL (reference sequence). V lost 8 bases, J lost 14 bases, and 5 bases stayed unmatched. This CDR3 region has 10 residues. The CDR3 sequence is CASGDSYLFF. CDR3 nucleotides: TGTGCCAGCGGGGACAGCTACCTGTTTTTT.

The rearrangement links TRBV18 to TRBJ2-5, with D maybe TRBD1 (5 bases). Looked up from germline, CDR1 is KGHSH and CDR2 is LQKENI. The CDR3 covers 15 residues. Trimming took 0 bases from V and 3 from J, leaving 11 bases between them. The CDR3 coding sequence is TGTGCCAGCTCACCACCGTTCTCCAGGGAAGAGACCCAGTACTTC. Its protein product is CASSPPFSREETQYF.

This clonotype was seen a handful of times. The chain uses TRBV7-2 and TRBJ1-5; tentatively, D is TRBD1 (6 bases). CDR1 is SGHTA and CDR2 is FQGNSA in the germline V gene. The V gene lost 8 bases and the J gene lost 11 bases, with 22 bases spanning the gap. The CDR3 spans 14 residues. This chain's CDR3 is CASGPGSTEGAQHF. CDR3 DNA: TGTGCCAGCGGCCCCGGGTCAACTGAGGGGGCCCAGCATTTT.

This clonotype came up once. This sequence joins TRBV4-1 and TRBJ1-1, with D possibly matching TRBD1 (6 bases). Trimming took off 1 base at V and 7 bases at J, with 16 bases between the two ends. The length of the CDR3 is 15 residues. Germline V gene sequence: CDR1 MGHRA, CDR2 YSYEKL. In DNA form, the CDR3 reads TGCGCCAGCAGCCAAGCCCCGGGGGCTATGGGTGAAGCTTTCTTT. It encodes CASSQAPGAMGEAFF.

The chain is built from TRBV5-1 and TRBJ1-1; D is perhaps TRBD1 (5 bases). CDR3 length: 14 residues. Germline V lookup: CDR1 SGHRS, CDR2 YFSETQ. V lost 0 bases and J lost 3, with 9 bases in between. CDR3 sequence reads: CASSLGGSYTEAFF. The CDR3 DNA is TGCGCCAGCAGCTTGGGGGGGTCGTACACTGAAGCTTTCTTT.

This clonotype came up a few times. The chain employs TRBV2 and TRBJ2-5; D perhaps matches TRBD1 (5 bases). Germline V gene data show CDR1 as SNHLY and CDR2 as FYNNEI. The CDR3 has 14 residues. The germline V and J ends were trimmed by 6 bases and 0 bases, with 11 bases remaining between them. CDR3 nucleotides: TGTGCCAGCAGATTCGACAGCAACCAAGAGACCCAGTACTTC. Its protein is CASRFDSNQETQYF.

This clonotype was observed a few times. V and J are TRBV5-1 and TRBJ2-3, with a weak D call TRBD2 (6 bases). Trimming pared 0 bases from V and 2 bases from J, leaving 13 bases between. Germline lookup yields CDR1 SGHRS and CDR2 YFSETQ. The CDR3 extends over 16 amino acids. CDR3 sequence: CASSLVGLKFTDTQYF. CDR3 DNA sequence: TGCGCCAGCAGCTTGGTAGGACTAAAGTTCACAGATACGCAGTATTTT. Filled out from reference TRBV5-1 and TRBJ2-3, the complete variable domain reads KAGVTQTPRYLIKTRGQQVTLSCSPISGHRSVSWYQQTPGQGLQFLFEYFSETQRNKGNFPGRFSGRQFSNSRSEMNVSTLELGDSALYLCASSLVGLKFTDTQYFGPGTRLTVL.

The chain employs TRBV28 and TRBJ2-7; maybe TRBD1 (6 bases). Germline CDR1 MDHEN, CDR2 SYDVKM. The CDR3 runs 14 residues. Trimming took 5 bases from V and 3 from J, leaving 14 bases between them. DNA of the CDR3: TGTGCCAGCAGTCCAGCAGGGGTGGGCTACGAGCAGTACGTC. It is translated as CASSPAGVGYEQYV.

J is TRBJ1-6 and V is TRBV9; possibly TRBD1 for D (6 bases). The CDR3 sequence is 15 residues long. Trimming stripped 0 bases from V and 10 bases from J, with 14 bases between. Germline V gives CDR1 SGDLS, CDR2 YYNGEE. This CDR3 reads CASSVEAGAQSPLHF. The CDR3 bases are TGTGCCAGCAGCGTAGAGGCAGGGGCCCAATCACCCCTCCACTTT.

This clonotype came up once. This sequence may be a read error, since a much larger clone differs from it by one base. This chain joins TRBV7-2 and TRBJ2-1; D is ambiguous. Germline V gene lookup returns CDR1 SGHTA and CDR2 FQGNSA. This CDR3 contains 14 residues. V shed 5 bases and J shed 5 bases, with 13 bases lying between them. In DNA form, the CDR3 reads TGTGCCAGCAGCCATAGTCGCCCTCACAATGAGCAGTTCTTC. This gives the protein CASSHSRPHNEQFF. Full variable domain (remainder filled in from reference TRBV7-2 and TRBJ2-1): GAGVSQSPSNKVTEKGKDVELRCDPISGHTALYWYRQSLGQGLEFLIYFQGNSAPDKSGLPSDRFSAERTGGSVSTLTIQRTQQEDSAVYLCASSHSRPHNEQFFGPGTRLTVL.

This clonotype was found many times. The V gene is TRBV7-9, the J gene TRBJ2-3; 7 bases match TRBD1. The germline CDR1 and CDR2 sequences are SEHNR and FQNEAQ (reference sequence). The CDR3 has 13 residues. V dropped 11 bases and J dropped 2; count of bases not matched to a gene: 7. The CDR3 DNA sequence: TGTGCCGGGCTGAGGGGGCCCACAGATACGCAGTATTTT. Translating it yields CAGLRGPTDTQYF.

V is TRBV5-1 and J is TRBJ1-2, with TRBD1 matching over 10 bases. The CDR3 consists of 18 residues. V was clipped by 1 base and J by 8 bases; unmatched bases: 17. Looked up from germline, CDR1 is SGHRS and CDR2 is YFSETQ. The CDR3 DNA reads TGCGCCAGCAGCTTGCGGGGGACAGGGGTCGGGGGCGCCCGAGGCTACACCTTC. Translation: CASSLRGTGVGGARGYTF.

This clonotype appeared many times. V is TRBV4-2 and J is TRBJ1-3; D not certain. Trimming left V 3 bases short and J 0 bases short, with 15 bases between. CDR3 length equals 17 residues. From germline, CDR1 is LGHNA and CDR2 YNFKEQ. CDR3 protein: CASSQLNGRFSGNTIYF. The DNA of the CDR3 is TGTGCCAGCAGCCAGTTAAATGGACGGTTCTCTGGAAACACCATATATTTT.

The chain combines TRBV10-3 with TRBJ2-1, with 9 positions matching TRBD2. Unmatched junction bases numbered 3, after V lost 4 bases and J lost 8 bases. The V gene's germline CDR1 is ENHRY and CDR2 SYGVKD. The CDR3 is made up of 13 amino acids. CDR3 protein: CAISVAGGDEQFF. In DNA, the CDR3 is TGTGCCATCAGTGTGGCGGGGGGGGATGAGCAGTTCTTC.

This rearrangement joins TRBV6-6 to TRBJ1-1; possibly TRBD1 for D (5 bases). The germline V gene encodes CDR1 MNHNY and CDR2 SVGAGI (reference sequence). The V gene lost 7 bases and the J gene lost 5 bases, with 14 bases spanning the gap. CDR3 length: 13 residues. The CDR3 here is CASNPGRETEAFF. The CDR3 nucleotides read TGTGCCAGCAATCCGGGCAGGGAAACTGAAGCTTTCTTT.